This is a list of T cell receptor beta chains from one sample in a study of OX40 agonist ivuxolimab in advanced cancers. TCRdb's copy holds only in-frame clones and misses some; the assay was immunoSEQ multiplex PCR. This table has about 85,000 clones, 86% appearing once. The sample consisted of CD4+ or CD8+ T cells sorted from blood, taken in a trial of the OX40 agonist ivuxolimab. The receptors derive from an adult with an advanced solid tumor such as melanoma, head and neck, liver or kidney cancer. The CDR3 runs from the conserved cysteine through the conserved F or W. Each record gives: CDR3 DNA, CDR3 protein, J gene, V gene, clone size, D gene. A D gene is named only where the DNA matches it firmly. Expanded clones get a size class; other rows say once, few or many, or leave the size out.

cdr3_nt: TGTGCCAGCAGCTTTGACAGTCTTGCGGGGGGCTACACCTTC
cdr3_aa: CASSFDSLAGGYTF
j_call: TRBJ1-2
v_call: TRBV7-9
clone_size: -
d_call: -

cdr3_nt: TGTGCCAGCAGCCGATCAGGGGAGAGGGAGACCCAGTACTTC
cdr3_aa: CASSRSGERETQYF
j_call: TRBJ2-5
v_call: TRBV7-2
clone_size: -
d_call: -

cdr3_nt: TGTGCCAGCAGTGAACAGGGGATCGACGAGCAGTACTTC
cdr3_aa: CASSEQGIDEQYF
j_call: TRBJ2-7
v_call: TRBV25-1
clone_size: -
d_call: -

cdr3_nt: TGTGCCAGCAGCTTAGAAGGAGGCTCTGGAAACACCATATATTTT
cdr3_aa: CASSLEGGSGNTIYF
j_call: TRBJ1-3
v_call: TRBV7-2
clone_size: -
d_call: -

cdr3_nt: TGTGCCAGCAGCTCGCAGGGGGATCAGCCCCAGCATTTT
cdr3_aa: CASSSQGDQPQHF
j_call: TRBJ1-5
v_call: TRBV7-2
clone_size: -
d_call: TRBD1

cdr3_nt: TGTGCCAGCAGCAATTCCGGGAGGGCTGAGGACTATGGCTACACCTTC
cdr3_aa: CASSNSGRAEDYGYTF
j_call: TRBJ1-2
v_call: TRBV5-4
clone_size: -
d_call: -

cdr3_nt: TGTGCCAGCAACCGGCAAAGGGGGGAGACCCAGTACTTC
cdr3_aa: CASNRQRGETQYF
j_call: TRBJ2-5
v_call: TRBV7-2
clone_size: -
d_call: -

cdr3_nt: TGTGCCAGCAGCCAAGTGGTGACTACCTCTGAGCAGTTCTTC
cdr3_aa: CASSQVVTTSEQFF
j_call: TRBJ2-1
v_call: TRBV4-2
clone_size: -
d_call: -

cdr3_nt: TGTGCCAGCAGCTCAAGACTAGCGGTGGCAGATACGCAGTATTTT
cdr3_aa: CASSSRLAVADTQYF
j_call: TRBJ2-3
v_call: TRBV7-2
clone_size: -
d_call: TRBD2

cdr3_nt: TGTGCCGTCCAGGGCTACACCTTC
cdr3_aa: CAVQGYTF
j_call: TRBJ1-2
v_call: TRBV28
clone_size: -
d_call: -

cdr3_nt: TGTGCCAGCAGCTTAGAGGGGAGCTCCTATAATTCACCCCTCCACTTT
cdr3_aa: CASSLEGSSYNSPLHF
j_call: TRBJ1-6
v_call: TRBV11-2
clone_size: -
d_call: -

cdr3_nt: TGTGCCAGCCGCTCTGGAAACACCATATATTTT
cdr3_aa: CASRSGNTIYF
j_call: TRBJ1-3
v_call: TRBV14
clone_size: -
d_call: -

cdr3_nt: TGTGCCAGCACCCGGGACAGCAGCGTGAACACTGAAGCTTTCTTT
cdr3_aa: CASTRDSSVNTEAFF
j_call: TRBJ1-1
v_call: TRBV4-2
clone_size: -
d_call: TRBD1

cdr3_nt: TGTGCCAGCAGCCCCTATATTGATCAGCCCCAGCATTTT
cdr3_aa: CASSPYIDQPQHF
j_call: TRBJ1-5
v_call: TRBV5-5
clone_size: -
d_call: -

cdr3_nt: TGTGCCAGCAGCGCCGGGACAGGGGGAAACACCATATATTTT
cdr3_aa: CASSAGTGGNTIYF
j_call: TRBJ1-3
v_call: TRBV9
clone_size: -
d_call: TRBD1

cdr3_nt: TGTGCCAGTACCCTCTGGGCGGGGCAGGGTTACAGGAACACCATATATTTT
cdr3_aa: CASTLWAGQGYRNTIYF
j_call: TRBJ1-3
v_call: TRBV19
clone_size: -
d_call: -

cdr3_nt: TGTGCCATCAACCAAGGGGGTTACGAGCAGTACTTC
cdr3_aa: CAINQGGYEQYF
j_call: TRBJ2-7
v_call: TRBV10-3
clone_size: -
d_call: -

cdr3_nt: TGTGCCAGCAGTGCCCGACCCGAACCCTACGAGCAGTACTTC
cdr3_aa: CASSARPEPYEQYF
j_call: TRBJ2-7
v_call: TRBV2
clone_size: -
d_call: -

cdr3_nt: TGCGCCAGCAGCTCAACAGGGAATAGCAATCAGCCCCAGCATTTT
cdr3_aa: CASSSTGNSNQPQHF
j_call: TRBJ1-5
v_call: TRBV5-1
clone_size: few
d_call: -

cdr3_nt: TGTGCCAGCAGCAAACAGGGGCTACAAGAGACCCAGTACTTC
cdr3_aa: CASSKQGLQETQYF
j_call: TRBJ2-5
v_call: TRBV11-2
clone_size: -
d_call: TRBD1

cdr3_nt: TGTGCCAGCGCCTCGTCAGGACAGGCCGAAGCTAACTATGGCTACACCTTC
cdr3_aa: CASASSGQAEANYGYTF
j_call: TRBJ1-2
v_call: TRBV28
clone_size: -
d_call: TRBD1

cdr3_nt: TGTGCCAGTAGTATTGCGGGGGGTAACTATGGCTACACCTTC
cdr3_aa: CASSIAGGNYGYTF
j_call: TRBJ1-2
v_call: TRBV19
clone_size: -
d_call: -

cdr3_nt: TGTGCCAGCAGTTTGACCTACGAGCAGTACTTC
cdr3_aa: CASSLTYEQYF
j_call: TRBJ2-7
v_call: TRBV2
clone_size: -
d_call: -

cdr3_nt: TGTGCCATCAGTGAGTCGAGGGGCAGGGGCCAAGAGACCCAGTACTTC
cdr3_aa: CAISESRGRGQETQYF
j_call: TRBJ2-5
v_call: TRBV10-3
clone_size: -
d_call: -

cdr3_nt: TGCGCCAGCAGTCAATTAAAGGAGGATACCTACGAGCAGTACTTC
cdr3_aa: CASSQLKEDTYEQYF
j_call: TRBJ2-7
v_call: TRBV23-1
clone_size: -
d_call: -

cdr3_nt: TGTGCCATCAGTGAGTCGACGGGACACAATGAGCAGTTCTTC
cdr3_aa: CAISESTGHNEQFF
j_call: TRBJ2-1
v_call: TRBV10-3
clone_size: -
d_call: -

cdr3_nt: TGTGCCAGCAAGGGCGGGACTAGCCAAGAGACCCAGTACTTC
cdr3_aa: CASKGGTSQETQYF
j_call: TRBJ2-5
v_call: TRBV2
clone_size: -
d_call: TRBD2

cdr3_nt: TGCGCCAGCAGCGAGGGATATAATTCACCCCTCCACTTT
cdr3_aa: CASSEGYNSPLHF
j_call: TRBJ1-6
v_call: TRBV5-1
clone_size: once
d_call: -

cdr3_nt: TGTGCCAGTAATTTTAGGGGGCAAGGCAAAAACATTCAGTACTTC
cdr3_aa: CASNFRGQGKNIQYF
j_call: TRBJ2-4
v_call: TRBV19
clone_size: once
d_call: TRBD1

cdr3_nt: TGTGCCAGTAGTATTCAATATAATTCACCCCTCCACTTT
cdr3_aa: CASSIQYNSPLHF
j_call: TRBJ1-6
v_call: TRBV19
clone_size: -
d_call: -

cdr3_nt: TGTGCCGCCCGGCGAGGGGCCCTGAACACTGAAGCTTTCTTT
cdr3_aa: CAARRGALNTEAFF
j_call: TRBJ1-1
v_call: TRBV5-4
clone_size: -
d_call: -

cdr3_nt: TGTGCCAGCAGCTTAGGCATCTCTGGAAACACCATATATTTT
cdr3_aa: CASSLGISGNTIYF
j_call: TRBJ1-3
v_call: TRBV13
clone_size: -
d_call: -

cdr3_nt: TGCAGCGTTGCCGCCCAGGGGAGCAATCAGCCCCAGCATTTT
cdr3_aa: CSVAAQGSNQPQHF
j_call: TRBJ1-5
v_call: TRBV29-1
clone_size: -
d_call: -

cdr3_nt: TGTGCCAGCAGCTTCACAGAATCGGGGGAAAAACTGTTTTTT
cdr3_aa: CASSFTESGEKLFF
j_call: TRBJ1-4
v_call: TRBV7-2
clone_size: -
d_call: -

cdr3_nt: TGTGCCAGTAGTCAAGAGACCCAGTACTTC
cdr3_aa: CASSQETQYF
j_call: TRBJ2-5
v_call: TRBV19
clone_size: -
d_call: -

cdr3_nt: TGTGCCAGACCGGGGGGGGCTCCCTACGAGCAGTACTTC
cdr3_aa: CARPGGAPYEQYF
j_call: TRBJ2-7
v_call: TRBV6-4
clone_size: -
d_call: TRBD2

cdr3_nt: TGCGCCACCACAGATTCAGGGGGTGGAGGTGCTGGCTACACCTTC
cdr3_aa: CATTDSGGGGAGYTF
j_call: TRBJ1-2
v_call: TRBV10-2
clone_size: -
d_call: TRBD1

cdr3_nt: TGCAGCGTTGGGGGCGTGGGAGGGAACACTGAAGCTTTCTTT
cdr3_aa: CSVGGVGGNTEAFF
j_call: TRBJ1-1
v_call: TRBV29-1
clone_size: -
d_call: -

cdr3_nt: TGTGCCACCAGCAGAGCCCCGGGACCGGACACTGAAGCTTTCTTT
cdr3_aa: CATSRAPGPDTEAFF
j_call: TRBJ1-1
v_call: TRBV15
clone_size: -
d_call: -

cdr3_nt: TGTGCCAGCAGCTTGGGAGGCAGCCAAGAGACCCAGTACTTC
cdr3_aa: CASSLGGSQETQYF
j_call: TRBJ2-5
v_call: TRBV5-4
clone_size: -
d_call: -

cdr3_nt: TGTGCCAGCAGCTCCGGGACGCTAAGCTCTGGAAACACCATATATTTT
cdr3_aa: CASSSGTLSSGNTIYF
j_call: TRBJ1-3
v_call: TRBV5-4
clone_size: -
d_call: -

cdr3_nt: TGCGCCAGCACATCCCAGGGCGCGAACACTGAAGCTTTCTTT
cdr3_aa: CASTSQGANTEAFF
j_call: TRBJ1-1
v_call: TRBV5-1
clone_size: -
d_call: -

cdr3_nt: TGCGCCAGCAGCCTACTGCCCGGCGGGGGCACGAACTATGGCTACACCTTC
cdr3_aa: CASSLLPGGGTNYGYTF
j_call: TRBJ1-2
v_call: TRBV4-1
clone_size: -
d_call: -

cdr3_nt: TGTGCCAGCAGTGAAATCGCGGGACAGAGTAATTCACCCCTCCACTTT
cdr3_aa: CASSEIAGQSNSPLHF
j_call: TRBJ1-6
v_call: TRBV25-1
clone_size: -
d_call: TRBD1

cdr3_nt: TGTGCCAGCAGGCTGCCCGGCGGGGGGGCCACTGAAGCTTTCTTT
cdr3_aa: CASRLPGGGATEAFF
j_call: TRBJ1-1
v_call: TRBV28
clone_size: once
d_call: -

cdr3_nt: TGTGCCAGCAGATTAGGATGGGGGCATGGCTACACCTTC
cdr3_aa: CASRLGWGHGYTF
j_call: TRBJ1-2
v_call: TRBV14
clone_size: -
d_call: -

cdr3_nt: TGTGCCAGCAGCATACGGACTAGGCTTTCTGGAAACACCATATATTTT
cdr3_aa: CASSIRTRLSGNTIYF
j_call: TRBJ1-3
v_call: TRBV5-5
clone_size: -
d_call: -

cdr3_nt: TGCGCCAGCAGCTCCGGGGGACAGGCCACCGGGGAGCTGTTTTTT
cdr3_aa: CASSSGGQATGELFF
j_call: TRBJ2-2
v_call: TRBV5-1
clone_size: -
d_call: TRBD1

cdr3_nt: TGTGCCTGGAGCGGGACAGGGGACGAGCAGTACTTC
cdr3_aa: CAWSGTGDEQYF
j_call: TRBJ2-7
v_call: TRBV30
clone_size: -
d_call: TRBD1

cdr3_nt: TGTGCCATCAGTGATGTCTCAGGGGGGGGCCTCCACTTT
cdr3_aa: CAISDVSGGGLHF
j_call: TRBJ1-6
v_call: TRBV10-3
clone_size: -
d_call: TRBD1

cdr3_nt: TGTGCCAGCAGCGTCACCTACGGGGGACAAGAGACCCAGTACTTC
cdr3_aa: CASSVTYGGQETQYF
j_call: TRBJ2-5
v_call: TRBV9
clone_size: once
d_call: -

cdr3_nt: TGTGCCACCAGCAGAGCCCAAGAGACCCAGTACTTC
cdr3_aa: CATSRAQETQYF
j_call: TRBJ2-5
v_call: TRBV15
clone_size: -
d_call: -

cdr3_nt: TGTGCCAGCAGTGAAAGGGGTGACTATGGCTACACCTTC
cdr3_aa: CASSERGDYGYTF
j_call: TRBJ1-2
v_call: TRBV6-1
clone_size: few
d_call: -